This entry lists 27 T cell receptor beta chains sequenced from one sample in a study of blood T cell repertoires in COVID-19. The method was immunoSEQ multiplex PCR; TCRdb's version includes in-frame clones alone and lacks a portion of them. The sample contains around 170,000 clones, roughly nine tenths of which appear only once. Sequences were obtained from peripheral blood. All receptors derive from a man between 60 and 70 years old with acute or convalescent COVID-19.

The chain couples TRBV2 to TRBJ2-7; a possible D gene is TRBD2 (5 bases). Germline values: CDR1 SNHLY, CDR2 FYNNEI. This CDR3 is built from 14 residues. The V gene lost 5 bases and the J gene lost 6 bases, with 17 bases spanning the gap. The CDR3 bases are TGTGCCAGCAGTCCCGAGCAGTCCGGAGGCGAGCAGTACGTC. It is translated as CASSPEQSGGEQYV.

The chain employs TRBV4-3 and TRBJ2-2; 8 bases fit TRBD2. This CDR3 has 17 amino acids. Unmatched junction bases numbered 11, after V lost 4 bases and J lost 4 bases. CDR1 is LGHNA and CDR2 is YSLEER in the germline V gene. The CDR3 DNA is TGCGCCAGCAGCCCCTATGCCAGCGGGAGCGTCACCGGGGAGCTGTTTTTT. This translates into CASSPYASGSVTGELFF.

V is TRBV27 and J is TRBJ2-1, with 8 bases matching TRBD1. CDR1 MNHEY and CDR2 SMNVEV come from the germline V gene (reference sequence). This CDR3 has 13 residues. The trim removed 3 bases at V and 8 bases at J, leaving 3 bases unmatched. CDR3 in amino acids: CASSLTGEDEQFF. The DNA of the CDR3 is TGTGCCAGCAGTTTGACAGGGGAGGATGAGCAGTTCTTC.

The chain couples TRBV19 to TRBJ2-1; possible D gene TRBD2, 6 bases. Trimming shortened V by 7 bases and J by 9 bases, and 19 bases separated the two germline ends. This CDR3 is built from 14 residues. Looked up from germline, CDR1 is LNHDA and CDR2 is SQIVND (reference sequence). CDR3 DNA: TGTGCCAGTATCCGGGACTTCCAGGCGTCTGAGCAGTTCTTC. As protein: CASIRDFQASEQFF.

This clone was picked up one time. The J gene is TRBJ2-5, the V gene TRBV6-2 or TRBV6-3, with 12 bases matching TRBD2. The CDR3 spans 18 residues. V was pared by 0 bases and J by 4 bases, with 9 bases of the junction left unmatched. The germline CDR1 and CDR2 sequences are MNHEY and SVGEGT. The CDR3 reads CASSYSGTSGRRRETQYF. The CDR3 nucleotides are TGTGCCAGCAGTTACTCGGGGACTAGCGGGCGGAGGCGAGAGACCCAGTACTTC.

The CDR3 region is CAITGTEASEQYF. DNA for the CDR3: TGTGCCATCACCGGGACAGAGGCCTCCGAGCAGTACTTC. The rearrangement uses TRBV10-3 and TRBJ2-7, with 7 bases lining up with TRBD1. V was pared by 7 bases and J by 6 bases, with 9 bases of the junction left unmatched. CDR1 and CDR2 from the germline V gene are ENHRY and SYGVKD. The CDR3 is made up of 13 amino acids.

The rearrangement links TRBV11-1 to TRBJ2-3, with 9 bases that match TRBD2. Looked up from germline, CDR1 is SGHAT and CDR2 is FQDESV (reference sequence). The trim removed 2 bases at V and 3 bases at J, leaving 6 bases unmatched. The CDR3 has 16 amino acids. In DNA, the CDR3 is TGTGCCAGCAGCTTATCGGTAGCGGGAGAAACAGATACGCAGTATTTT. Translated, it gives CASSLSVAGETDTQYF.

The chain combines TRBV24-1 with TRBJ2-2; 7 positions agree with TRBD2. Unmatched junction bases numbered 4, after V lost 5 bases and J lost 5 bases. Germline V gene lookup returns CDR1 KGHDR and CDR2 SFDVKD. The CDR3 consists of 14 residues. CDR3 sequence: CATSGYSGTGELFF. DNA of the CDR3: TGTGCCACCAGTGGTTATAGCGGGACCGGGGAGCTGTTTTTT.

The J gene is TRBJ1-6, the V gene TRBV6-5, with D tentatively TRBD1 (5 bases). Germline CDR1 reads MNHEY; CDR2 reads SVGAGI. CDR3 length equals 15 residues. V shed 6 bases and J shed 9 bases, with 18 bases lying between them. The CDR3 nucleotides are TGTGCCAGCAGACATCAAATGGGGCGAAGTTCACCCCTCCACTTT. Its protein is CASRHQMGRSSPLHF.

As DNA, the CDR3 is TGTGCCACCTCTCGATCGACAGGGGGCAACTATGGCTACACCTTC. It yields the protein CATSRSTGGNYGYTF. The V call is TRBV24-1, the J call TRBJ1-2, with 10 bases identical to TRBD1. This CDR3 has 15 amino acids. Germline V lookup: CDR1 KGHDR, CDR2 SFDVKD. Trimming removed 9 bases from V and 2 bases from J; junction bases left unmatched: 8.

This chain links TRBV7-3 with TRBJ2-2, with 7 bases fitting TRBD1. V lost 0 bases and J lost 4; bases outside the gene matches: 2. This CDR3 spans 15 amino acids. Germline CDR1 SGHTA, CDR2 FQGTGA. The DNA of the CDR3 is TGTGCCAGCAGCTTAACAGGGGGCTTCACCGGGGAGCTGTTTTTT. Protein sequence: CASSLTGGFTGELFF.

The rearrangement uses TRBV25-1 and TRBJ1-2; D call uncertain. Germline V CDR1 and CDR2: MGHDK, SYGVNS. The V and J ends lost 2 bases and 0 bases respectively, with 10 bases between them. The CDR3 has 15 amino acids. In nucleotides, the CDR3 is TGTGCCAGCAGTGAAGGAGGGAGGGCTAACTATGGCTACACCTTC. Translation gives CASSEGGRANYGYTF.

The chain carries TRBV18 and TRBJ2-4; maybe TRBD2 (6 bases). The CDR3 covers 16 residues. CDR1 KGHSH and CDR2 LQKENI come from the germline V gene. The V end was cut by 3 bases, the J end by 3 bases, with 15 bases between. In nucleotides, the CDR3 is TGTGCCAGCTCACCCGATGGCGGGGATGGCAAAAACATTCAGTACTTC. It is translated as CASSPDGGDGKNIQYF.

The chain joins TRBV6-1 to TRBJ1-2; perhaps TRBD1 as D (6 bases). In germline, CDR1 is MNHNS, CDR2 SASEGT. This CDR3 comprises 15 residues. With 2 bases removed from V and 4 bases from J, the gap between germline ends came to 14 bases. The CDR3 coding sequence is TGTGCCAGCAGTGAACTGGGCAGGGGCGGCTATGGCTACACCTTC. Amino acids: CASSELGRGGYGYTF.

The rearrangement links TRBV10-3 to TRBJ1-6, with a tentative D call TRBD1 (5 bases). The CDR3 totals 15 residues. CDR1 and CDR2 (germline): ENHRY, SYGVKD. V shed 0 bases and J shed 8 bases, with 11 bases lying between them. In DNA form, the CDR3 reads TGTGCCATCAGTGAGTCGGGCAAAGGGGATTCACCCCTCCACTTT. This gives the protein CAISESGKGDSPLHF.

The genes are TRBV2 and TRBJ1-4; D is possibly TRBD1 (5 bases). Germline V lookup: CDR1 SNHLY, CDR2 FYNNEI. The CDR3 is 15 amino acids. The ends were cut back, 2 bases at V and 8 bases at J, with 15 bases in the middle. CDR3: CASSENGGKGEKLFF. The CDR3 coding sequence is TGTGCCAGCAGTGAAAATGGGGGGAAAGGCGAAAAACTGTTTTTT.

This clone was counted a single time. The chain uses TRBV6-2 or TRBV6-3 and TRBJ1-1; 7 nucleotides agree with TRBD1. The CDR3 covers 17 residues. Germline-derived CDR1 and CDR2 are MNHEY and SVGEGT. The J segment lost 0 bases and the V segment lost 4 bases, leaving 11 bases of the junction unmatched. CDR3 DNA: TGTGCCAGCAGTTTGAGTCCGGGACAGAGCATGAACACTGAAGCTTTCTTT. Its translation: CASSLSPGQSMNTEAFF.

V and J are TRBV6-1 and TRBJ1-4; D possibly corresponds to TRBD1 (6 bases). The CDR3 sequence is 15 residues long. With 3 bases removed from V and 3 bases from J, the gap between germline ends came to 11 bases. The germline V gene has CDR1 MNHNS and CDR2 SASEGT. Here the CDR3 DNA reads TGTGCCAGCAGTGATACAGGGTTGGCTAATGAAAAACTGTTTTTT. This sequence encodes CASSDTGLANEKLFF.

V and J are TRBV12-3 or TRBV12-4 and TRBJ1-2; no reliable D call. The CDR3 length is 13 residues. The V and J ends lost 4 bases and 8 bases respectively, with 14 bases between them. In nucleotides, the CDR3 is TGTGCCAGCAGTTCCACAACGGGTAGGGGCTACACCTTC. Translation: CASSSTTGRGYTF.

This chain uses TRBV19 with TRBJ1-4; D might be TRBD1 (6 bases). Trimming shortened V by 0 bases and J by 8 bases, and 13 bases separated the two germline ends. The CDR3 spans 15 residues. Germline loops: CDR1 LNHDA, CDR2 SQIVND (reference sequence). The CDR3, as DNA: TGTGCCAGTAGTATAGAGGGACACCGAAACGAAAAACTGTTTTTT. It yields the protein CASSIEGHRNEKLFF.

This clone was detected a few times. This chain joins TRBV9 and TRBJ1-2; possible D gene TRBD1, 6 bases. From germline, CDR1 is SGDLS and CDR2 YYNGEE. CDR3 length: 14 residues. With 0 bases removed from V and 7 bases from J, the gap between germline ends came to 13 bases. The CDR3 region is CASSVATGIGGYTF. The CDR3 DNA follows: TGTGCCAGCAGCGTAGCAACAGGGATAGGTGGCTACACCTTC.

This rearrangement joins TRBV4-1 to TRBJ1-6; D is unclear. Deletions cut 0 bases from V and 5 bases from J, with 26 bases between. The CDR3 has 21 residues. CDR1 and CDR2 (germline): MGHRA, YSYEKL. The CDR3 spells CASSQDRERSVENTNNSPLHF. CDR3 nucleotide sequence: TGCGCCAGCAGCCAAGATCGGGAGAGGTCGGTCGAAAACACCAATAATTCACCCCTCCACTTT.

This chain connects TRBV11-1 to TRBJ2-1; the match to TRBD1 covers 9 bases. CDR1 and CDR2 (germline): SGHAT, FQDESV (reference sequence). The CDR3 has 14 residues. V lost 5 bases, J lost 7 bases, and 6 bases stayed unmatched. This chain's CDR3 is CASSIRTGVNEQFF. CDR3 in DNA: TGTGCCAGCAGCATCCGGACAGGGGTTAATGAGCAGTTCTTC.

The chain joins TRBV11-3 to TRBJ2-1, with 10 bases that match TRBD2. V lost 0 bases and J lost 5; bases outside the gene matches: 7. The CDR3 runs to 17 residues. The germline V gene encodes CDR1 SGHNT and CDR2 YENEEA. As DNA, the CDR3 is TGTGCCAGCAGCTTAGACCGGCTAGCGGGAGTGAACAATGAGCAGTTCTTC. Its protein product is CASSLDRLAGVNNEQFF.

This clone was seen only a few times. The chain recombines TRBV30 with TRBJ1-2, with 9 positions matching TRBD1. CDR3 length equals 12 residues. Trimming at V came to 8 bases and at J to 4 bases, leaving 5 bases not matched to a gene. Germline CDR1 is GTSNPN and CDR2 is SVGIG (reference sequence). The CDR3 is CAQMTGGYGYTF. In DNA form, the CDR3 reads TGTGCCCAAATGACAGGGGGCTATGGCTACACCTTC.

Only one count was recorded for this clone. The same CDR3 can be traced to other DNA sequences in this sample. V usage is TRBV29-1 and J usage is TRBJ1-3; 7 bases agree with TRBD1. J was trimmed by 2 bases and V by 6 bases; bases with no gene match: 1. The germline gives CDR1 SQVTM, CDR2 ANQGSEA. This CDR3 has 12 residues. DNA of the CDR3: TGCAGCGTCCAGGGGGCTGGAAACACCATATATTTT. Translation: CSVQGAGNTIYF.

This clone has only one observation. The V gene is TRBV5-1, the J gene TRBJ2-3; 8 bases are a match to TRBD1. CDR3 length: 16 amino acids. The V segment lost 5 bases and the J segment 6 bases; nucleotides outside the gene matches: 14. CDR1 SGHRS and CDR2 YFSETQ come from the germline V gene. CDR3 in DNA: TGCGCCAGCAGACGTGGCGGGACAGGCTCGACGGATACGCAGTATTTT. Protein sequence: CASRRGGTGSTDTQYF.